The TCR beta chain described here comes from a study of T-cell reconstitution after alpha-beta-depleted transplantation in children. Trimming took 4 bases from V and 1 from J; bases not matched to a gene: 8. The CDR3 has 16 amino acids. Germline lookup yields CDR1 MDHEN and CDR2 SYDVKM. The TCRbeta library was prepared with unique molecular identifiers. Using its own MiXCR run on the PCR reads, TCRdb lists one record per CDR3 protein. The sample has 500,000 or so distinct CDR3 sequences, 32% seen once. Sequences were derived from PBMCs from the stem cell graft donor, sampled from the stem cell graft. The J gene is TRBJ1-1, the V gene TRBV28; 8 bases agree with TRBD1. The receptor comes from a human donor who donated a stem cell graft to a child with aplastic anemia. The CDR3 coding sequence is TGTGCCAGCAGTTCCCCTCCAGGGGGCGAGAACACTGAAGCTTTCTTT. This codes for CASSSPPGGENTEAFF. Full variable domain (missing parts from reference TRBV28 and TRBJ1-1): DVKVTQSSRYLVKRTGEKVFLECVQDMDHENMFWYRQDPGLGLRLIYFSYDVKMKEKGDIPEGYSVSREKKERFSLILESASTNQTSMYLCASSSPPGGENTEAFFGQGTRLTVV.